This T cell receptor (beta chain) is from a study of T cells in Graves' hyperthyroidism and ophthalmopathy. Study outcomes and limitations: With a median lead of around 5.9 months before onset, the model predicted ophthalmopathy.

The TCR beta CDR3 regions underwent amplification using RNA transcripts as the source. First-round RT-PCR of the TCR CDR3 relied on the HTBI primer set. MiXCR was run by TCRdb on the multiplex PCR reads, yielding one entry per CDR3 protein. The data contain just under 750,000 distinct CDR3 sequences, just over 35% of them singletons. This clonotype has more than one count but fewer than ten. Antigen specificity is unknown. The study based diagnoses on clinical symptoms, serum thyroxine and TRAb, thyroid ultrasound and orbital computed tomography. The length of the CDR3 is 14 residues. Trimming cost V 6 bases and J 3 bases, with 14 bases left between them.

Source material: blood. The chain links TRBV12-3 or TRBV12-4 to TRBJ1-2; D is undetermined. This TCR was sampled from a woman in her thirties or forties with Graves' hyperthyroidism. CDR3 sequence reads: CASRRTATDYGYTF. The CDR3 coding sequence is TGTGCCAGCAGAAGAACTGCAACCGACTATGGCTACACCTTC.